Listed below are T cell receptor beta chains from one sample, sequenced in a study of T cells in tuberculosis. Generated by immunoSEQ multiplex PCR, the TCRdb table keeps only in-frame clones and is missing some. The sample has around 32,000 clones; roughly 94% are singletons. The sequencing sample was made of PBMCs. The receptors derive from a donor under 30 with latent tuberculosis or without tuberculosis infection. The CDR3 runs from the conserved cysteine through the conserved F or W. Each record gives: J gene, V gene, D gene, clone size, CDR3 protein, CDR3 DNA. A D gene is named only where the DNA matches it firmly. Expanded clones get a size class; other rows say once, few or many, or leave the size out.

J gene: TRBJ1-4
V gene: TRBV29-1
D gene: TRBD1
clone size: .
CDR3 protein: CSVTGTGNEKLFF
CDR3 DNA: TGCAGCGTTACCGGGACAGGGAATGAAAAACTGTTTTTT

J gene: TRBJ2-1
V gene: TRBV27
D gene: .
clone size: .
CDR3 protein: CASSLPTGGGRSEQFF
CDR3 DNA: TGTGCCAGCAGTCTGCCGACTGGGGGAGGAAGAAGTGAGCAGTTCTTC

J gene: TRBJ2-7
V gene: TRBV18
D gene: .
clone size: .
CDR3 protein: CASSQTLLMSYEQYF
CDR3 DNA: TGTGCCAGCTCACAAACATTACTAATGTCCTACGAGCAGTACTTC

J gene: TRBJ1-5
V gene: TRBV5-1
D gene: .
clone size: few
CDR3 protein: CASSPGLVYKNGNQPQHF
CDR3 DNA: TGCGCCAGCAGCCCGGGACTAGTGTACAAGAATGGCAATCAGCCCCAGCATTTT

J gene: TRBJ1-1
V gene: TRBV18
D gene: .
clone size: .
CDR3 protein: CASSPFSRSAEASREAFF
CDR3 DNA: TGTGCCAGCTCACCATTTTCTCGTTCCGCGGAGGCCTCCAGAGAAGCTTTCTTT

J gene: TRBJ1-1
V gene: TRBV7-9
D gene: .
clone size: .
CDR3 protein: CASSVTYTEAFF
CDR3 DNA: TGTGCCAGCAGTGTCACATACACTGAAGCTTTCTTT

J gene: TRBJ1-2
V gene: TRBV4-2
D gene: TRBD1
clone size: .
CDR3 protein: CASSQAGQGDGYTF
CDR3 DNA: TGTGCCAGCAGCCAAGCTGGACAGGGGGATGGCTACACCTTC

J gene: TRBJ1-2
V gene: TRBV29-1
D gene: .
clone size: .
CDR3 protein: CSVGRGGGYTF
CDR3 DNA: TGCAGCGTTGGAAGGGGAGGAGGCTACACCTTC

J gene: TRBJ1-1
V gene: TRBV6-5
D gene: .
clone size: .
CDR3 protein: CASRGPETEAFF
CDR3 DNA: TGTGCCAGCAGGGGCCCAGAGACTGAAGCTTTCTTT

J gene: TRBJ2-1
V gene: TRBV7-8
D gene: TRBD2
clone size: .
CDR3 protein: CASSPPTSGFSYNEQFF
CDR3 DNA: TGTGCCAGCAGCCCCCCGACTAGCGGGTTCTCCTACAATGAGCAGTTCTTC

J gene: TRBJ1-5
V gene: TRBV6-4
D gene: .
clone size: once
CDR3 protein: CASSGLRTSDSPCSQPQHF
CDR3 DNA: TGTGCCAGCAGTGGGCTCCGGACGTCGGACTCCCCATGCAGTCAGCCCCAGCATTTT

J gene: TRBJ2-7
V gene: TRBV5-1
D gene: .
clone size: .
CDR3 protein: CASSPDIGGYEQYF
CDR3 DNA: TGCGCCAGCAGTCCGGACATAGGGGGCTACGAGCAGTACTTC

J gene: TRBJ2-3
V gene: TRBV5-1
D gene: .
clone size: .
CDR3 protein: CASSLGFRSTDTQYF
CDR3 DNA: TGCGCCAGCAGCTTGGGGTTCCGGAGCACAGATACGCAGTATTTT

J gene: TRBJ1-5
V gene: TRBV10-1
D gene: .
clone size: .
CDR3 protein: CASSSGLSNQPQHF
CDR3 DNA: TGCGCCAGCAGTAGCGGCCTAAGCAATCAGCCCCAGCATTTT

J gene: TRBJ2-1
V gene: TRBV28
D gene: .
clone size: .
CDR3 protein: CASMRGGMHYNEQFF
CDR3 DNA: TGTGCCAGCATGAGAGGCGGGATGCACTACAATGAGCAGTTCTTC

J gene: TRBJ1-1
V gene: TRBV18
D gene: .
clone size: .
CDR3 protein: CASSPLAGNTEAFF
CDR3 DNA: TGTGCCAGCTCACCCTTAGCGGGGAACACTGAAGCTTTCTTT

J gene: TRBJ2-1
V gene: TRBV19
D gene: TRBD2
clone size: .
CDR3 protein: CASSSSRTSGSMNEQFF
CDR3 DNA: TGTGCCAGTAGTTCAAGCCGGACTAGCGGGAGCATGAATGAGCAGTTCTTC

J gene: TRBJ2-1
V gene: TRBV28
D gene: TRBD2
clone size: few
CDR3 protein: CASSQRSSGGIINEQFF
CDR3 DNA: TGTGCCAGCAGTCAACGCTCAAGCGGGGGTATTATCAATGAGCAGTTCTTC

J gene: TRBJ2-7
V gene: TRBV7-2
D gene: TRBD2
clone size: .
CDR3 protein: CASSPAGGYEQYF
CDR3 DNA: TGTGCCAGCAGTCCGGCGGGGGGGTACGAGCAGTACTTC

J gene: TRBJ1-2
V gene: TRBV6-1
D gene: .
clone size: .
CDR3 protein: CASSEGPGRVTGYTF
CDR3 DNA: TGTGCCAGCAGTGAAGGTCCGGGCAGGGTTACTGGCTACACCTTC

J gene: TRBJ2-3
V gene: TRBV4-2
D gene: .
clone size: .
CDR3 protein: CASSYSSNSADTQYF
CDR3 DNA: TGTGCCAGCAGCTACTCCTCTAATTCCGCAGATACGCAGTATTTT

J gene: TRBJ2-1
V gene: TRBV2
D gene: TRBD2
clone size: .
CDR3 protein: CASSIREGPYNEQFF
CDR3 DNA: TGTGCCAGCAGCATACGGGAGGGCCCCTACAATGAGCAGTTCTTC

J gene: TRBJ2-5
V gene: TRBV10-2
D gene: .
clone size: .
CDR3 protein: CASRGWGERETQYF
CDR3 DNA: TGCGCCAGCAGGGGCTGGGGGGAGAGGGAGACCCAGTACTTC

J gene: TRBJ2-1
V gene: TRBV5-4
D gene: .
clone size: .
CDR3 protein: CASSQNSYNEQFF
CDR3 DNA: TGTGCCAGCAGCCAAAACTCCTACAATGAGCAGTTCTTC

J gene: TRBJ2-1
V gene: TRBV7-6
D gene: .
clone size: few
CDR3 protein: CASSLELGLANEQFF
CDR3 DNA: TGTGCCAGCAGCTTAGAGCTCGGGCTAGCGAATGAGCAGTTCTTC

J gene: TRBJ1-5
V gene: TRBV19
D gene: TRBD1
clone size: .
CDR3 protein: CASRSWGQNNQPQHF
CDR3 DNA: TGTGCCAGTAGATCATGGGGACAGAACAATCAGCCCCAGCATTTT

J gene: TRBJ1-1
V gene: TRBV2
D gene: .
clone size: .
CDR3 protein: CASSNIDKNTEAFF
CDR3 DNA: TGTGCCAGCAGTAATATTGACAAGAACACTGAAGCTTTCTTT

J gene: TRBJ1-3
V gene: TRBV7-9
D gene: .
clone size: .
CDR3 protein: CASSLSGNTIYF
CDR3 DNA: TGTGCCAGCAGCTTGAGCGGAAACACCATATATTTT

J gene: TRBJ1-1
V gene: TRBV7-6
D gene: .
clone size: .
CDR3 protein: CASSFQMNTEAFF
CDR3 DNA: TGTGCCAGCAGCTTCCAGATGAACACTGAAGCTTTCTTT

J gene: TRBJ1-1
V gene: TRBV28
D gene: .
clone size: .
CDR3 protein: CASTSLDTEVFF
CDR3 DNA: TGTGCCAGCACAAGCCTCGACACTGAAGTTTTCTTT

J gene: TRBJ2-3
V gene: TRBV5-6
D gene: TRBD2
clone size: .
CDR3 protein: CASSLKLAASTDTQYF
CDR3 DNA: TGTGCCAGCAGCTTGAAGCTAGCGGCCAGCACAGATACGCAGTATTTT

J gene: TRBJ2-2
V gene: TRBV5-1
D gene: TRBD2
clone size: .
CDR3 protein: CASVDTSGSGELFF
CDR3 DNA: TGCGCCAGCGTTGATACTAGCGGGTCCGGGGAGCTGTTTTTT

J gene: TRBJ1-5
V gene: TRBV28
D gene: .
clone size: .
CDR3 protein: CASSSTGWGPGQPQHF
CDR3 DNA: TGTGCCAGCAGTTCAACTGGGTGGGGGCCGGGGCAGCCCCAGCATTTT

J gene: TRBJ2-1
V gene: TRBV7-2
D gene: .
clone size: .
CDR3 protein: CASSLGEEDYQRRTNEQFF
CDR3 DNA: TGTGCCAGCAGCTTAGGAGAGGAGGACTATCAACGGAGAACCAATGAGCAGTTCTTC

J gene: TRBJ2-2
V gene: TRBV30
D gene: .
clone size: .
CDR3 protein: CAWSGGVAGELFF
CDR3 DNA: TGTGCCTGGAGTGGGGGGGTTGCCGGGGAGCTGTTTTTT

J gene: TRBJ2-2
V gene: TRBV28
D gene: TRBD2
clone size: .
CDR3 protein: CASRAGLLNTGELFF
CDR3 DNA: TGTGCCAGCAGGGCGGGACTACTGAACACCGGGGAGCTGTTTTTT

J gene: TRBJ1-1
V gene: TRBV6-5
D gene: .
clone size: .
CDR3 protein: CASSQSGGWDTEAFF
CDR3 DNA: TGTGCCAGCAGCCAAAGTGGGGGGTGGGACACTGAAGCTTTCTTT

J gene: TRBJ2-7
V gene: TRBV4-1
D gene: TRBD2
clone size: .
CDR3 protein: CASSLSGSSYEQYF
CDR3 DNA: TGCGCCAGCAGCCTTAGCGGGAGCTCCTACGAGCAGTACTTC

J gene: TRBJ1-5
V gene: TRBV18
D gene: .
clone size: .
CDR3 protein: CASSLGDKQPQHF
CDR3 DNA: TGTGCCAGCTCACTCGGAGATAAACAGCCCCAGCATTTT

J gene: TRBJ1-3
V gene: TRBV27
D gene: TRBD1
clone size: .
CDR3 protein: CASSLTGANGNTIYF
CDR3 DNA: TGTGCCAGCAGTTTAACAGGGGCCAACGGAAACACCATATATTTT

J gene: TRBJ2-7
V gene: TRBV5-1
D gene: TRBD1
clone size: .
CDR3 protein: CASSFWTGTAYEQYF
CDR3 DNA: TGCGCCAGCAGCTTTTGGACAGGGACGGCCTACGAGCAGTACTTC

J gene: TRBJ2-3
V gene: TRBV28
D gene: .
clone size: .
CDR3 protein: CASSAVGDTQYF
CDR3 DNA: TGTGCCAGCAGTGCAGTTGGAGATACGCAGTATTTT

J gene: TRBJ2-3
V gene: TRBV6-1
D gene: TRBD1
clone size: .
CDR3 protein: CASTRDRVTDTQYF
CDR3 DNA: TGTGCCAGTACTCGAGACAGGGTCACAGATACGCAGTATTTT

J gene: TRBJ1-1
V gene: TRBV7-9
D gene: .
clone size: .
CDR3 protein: CASSSTGNTEAFF
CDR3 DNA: TGTGCCAGCAGCTCTACAGGGAACACTGAAGCTTTCTTT

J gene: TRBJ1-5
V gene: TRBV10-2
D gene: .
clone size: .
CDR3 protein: CASSVGGGNQPQHF
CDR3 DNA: TGCGCCAGCAGTGTCGGGGGGGGAAATCAGCCCCAGCATTTT

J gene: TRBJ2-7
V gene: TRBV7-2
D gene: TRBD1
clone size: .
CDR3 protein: CASSLIGQGGYEQYF
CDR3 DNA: TGTGCCAGCAGCTTAATCGGACAGGGAGGCTACGAGCAGTACTTC

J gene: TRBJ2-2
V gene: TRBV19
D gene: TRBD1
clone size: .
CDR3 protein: CASRPPGQGTGELFF
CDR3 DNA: TGTGCCAGCCGACCCCCGGGACAGGGCACCGGGGAGCTGTTTTTT

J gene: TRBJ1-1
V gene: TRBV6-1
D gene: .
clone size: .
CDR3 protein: CASSEFRVTEAFF
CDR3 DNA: TGTGCCAGCAGTGAATTCAGGGTCACTGAAGCTTTCTTT

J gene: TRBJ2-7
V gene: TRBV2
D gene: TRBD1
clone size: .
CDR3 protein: CASSGQYEQYF
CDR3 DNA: TGTGCCAGCTCGGGACAGTACGAGCAGTACTTC

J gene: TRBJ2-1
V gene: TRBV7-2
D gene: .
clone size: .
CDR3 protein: CASSLSGFEQFF
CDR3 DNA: TGTGCCAGCAGCTTATCAGGGTTTGAGCAGTTCTTC

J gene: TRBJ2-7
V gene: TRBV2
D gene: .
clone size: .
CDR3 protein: CASRGASEQYF
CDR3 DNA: TGTGCCAGCAGGGGGGCTTCCGAGCAGTACTTC

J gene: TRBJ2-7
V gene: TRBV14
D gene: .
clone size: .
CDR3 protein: CASSRGDPFKQYF
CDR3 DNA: TGTGCCAGCAGCCGCGGGGACCCCTTCAAGCAGTACTTC

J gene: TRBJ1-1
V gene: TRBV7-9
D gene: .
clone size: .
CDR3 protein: CASSPEAAGEAFF
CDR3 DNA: TGTGCCAGCAGCCCGGAGGCGGCCGGCGAAGCTTTCTTT

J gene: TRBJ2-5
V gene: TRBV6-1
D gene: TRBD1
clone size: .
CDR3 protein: CASSETKDRGRETQYF
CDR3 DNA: TGTGCCAGCAGTGAGACCAAGGACAGGGGGCGAGAGACCCAGTACTTC

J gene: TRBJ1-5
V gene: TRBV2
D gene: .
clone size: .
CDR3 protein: CASGGDSNQPQHF
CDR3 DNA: TGTGCCAGTGGGGGGGATAGCAATCAGCCCCAGCATTTT

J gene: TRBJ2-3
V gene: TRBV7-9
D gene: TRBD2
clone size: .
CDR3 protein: CASSAQRLAGVVTQYF
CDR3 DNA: TGTGCCAGCAGCGCCCAGAGGCTAGCGGGGGTCGTTACGCAGTATTTT

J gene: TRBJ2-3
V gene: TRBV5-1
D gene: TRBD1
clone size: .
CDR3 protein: CASSLQSSGQGAADTQYF
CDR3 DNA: TGCGCCAGCAGCTTGCAGTCTTCGGGACAGGGGGCAGCAGATACGCAGTATTTT

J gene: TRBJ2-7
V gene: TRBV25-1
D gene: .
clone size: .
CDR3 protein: CASSPGSTSYEQYF
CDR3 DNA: TGTGCCAGCAGCCCCGGTTCCACGTCCTACGAGCAGTACTTC

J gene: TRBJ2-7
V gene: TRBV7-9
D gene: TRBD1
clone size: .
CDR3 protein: CASSFWDRAYEQYF
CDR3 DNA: TGTGCCAGCAGCTTCTGGGACAGGGCCTACGAGCAGTACTTC

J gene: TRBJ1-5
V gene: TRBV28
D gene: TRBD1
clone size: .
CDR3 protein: CASRTTGDQPQHF
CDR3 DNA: TGTGCCAGCAGGACGACAGGGGATCAGCCCCAGCATTTT